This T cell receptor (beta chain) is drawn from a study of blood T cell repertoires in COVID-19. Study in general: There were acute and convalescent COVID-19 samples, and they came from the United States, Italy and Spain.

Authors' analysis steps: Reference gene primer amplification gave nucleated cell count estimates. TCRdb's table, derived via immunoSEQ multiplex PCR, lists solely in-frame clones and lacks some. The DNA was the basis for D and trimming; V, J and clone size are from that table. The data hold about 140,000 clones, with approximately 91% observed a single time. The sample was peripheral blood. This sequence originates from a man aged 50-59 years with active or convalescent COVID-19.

CDR3 region: CATVLYGQPQHF. DNA of the CDR3: TGTGCCACCGTCCTCTATGGTCAGCCCCAGCATTTT. The rearrangement uses TRBV28 and TRBJ1-5; D not resolved. Per the germline V gene, CDR1 is MDHEN and CDR2 is SYDVKM. The germline V and J ends were trimmed by 10 bases and 6 bases, with 13 bases remaining between them. CDR3 length: 12 residues.